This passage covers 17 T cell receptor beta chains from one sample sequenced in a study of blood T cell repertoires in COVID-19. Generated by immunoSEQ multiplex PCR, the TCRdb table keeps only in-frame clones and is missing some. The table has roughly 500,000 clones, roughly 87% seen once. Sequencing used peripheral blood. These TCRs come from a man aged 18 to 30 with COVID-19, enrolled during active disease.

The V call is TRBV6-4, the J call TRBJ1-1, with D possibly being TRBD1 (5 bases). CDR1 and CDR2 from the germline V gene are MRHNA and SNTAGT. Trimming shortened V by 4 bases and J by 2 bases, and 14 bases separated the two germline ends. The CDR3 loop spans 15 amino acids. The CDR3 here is CASSAQGGRNTEAFF. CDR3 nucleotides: TGTGCCAGCAGTGCTCAGGGTGGTCGTAACACTGAAGCTTTCTTT.

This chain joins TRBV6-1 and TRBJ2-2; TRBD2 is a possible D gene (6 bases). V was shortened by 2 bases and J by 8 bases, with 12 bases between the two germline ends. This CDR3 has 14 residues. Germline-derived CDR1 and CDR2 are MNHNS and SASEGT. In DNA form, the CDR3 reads TGTGCCAGCAGTGAACACGGGAGTGGTGGGGAGCTGTTTTTT. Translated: CASSEHGSGGELFF.

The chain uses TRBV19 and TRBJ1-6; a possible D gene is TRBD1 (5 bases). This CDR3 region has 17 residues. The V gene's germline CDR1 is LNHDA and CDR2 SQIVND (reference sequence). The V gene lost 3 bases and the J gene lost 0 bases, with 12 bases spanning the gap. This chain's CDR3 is CASSIGTLYSYNSPLHF. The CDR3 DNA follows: TGTGCCAGTAGTATTGGGACTCTGTACTCCTATAATTCACCCCTCCACTTT.

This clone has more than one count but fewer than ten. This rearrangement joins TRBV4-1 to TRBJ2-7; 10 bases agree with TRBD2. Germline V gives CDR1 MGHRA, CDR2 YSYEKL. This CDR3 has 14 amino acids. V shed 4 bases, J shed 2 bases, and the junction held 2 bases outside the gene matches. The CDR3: CASSLSGGPYEQYF. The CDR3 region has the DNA TGCGCCAGCAGCCTTAGCGGGGGGCCCTACGAGCAGTACTTC.

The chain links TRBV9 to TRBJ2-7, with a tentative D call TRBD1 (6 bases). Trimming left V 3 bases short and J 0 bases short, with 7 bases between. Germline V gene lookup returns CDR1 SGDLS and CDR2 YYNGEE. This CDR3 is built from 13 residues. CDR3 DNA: TGTGCCAGCAGCGACAGGGACTCCTACGAGCAGTACTTC. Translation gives CASSDRDSYEQYF. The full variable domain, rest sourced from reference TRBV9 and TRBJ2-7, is DSGVTQTPKHLITATGQRVTLRCSPRSGDLSVYWYQQSLDQGLQFLIQYYNGEERAKGNILERFSAQQFPDLHSELNLSSLELGDSALYFCASSDRDSYEQYFGPGTRLTVT.

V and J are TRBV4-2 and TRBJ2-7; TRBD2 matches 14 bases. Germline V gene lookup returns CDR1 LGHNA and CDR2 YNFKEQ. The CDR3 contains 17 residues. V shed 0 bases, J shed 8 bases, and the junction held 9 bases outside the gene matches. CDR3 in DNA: TGTGCCAGCAGCCAAGATTCGTGGACTAGCGGGAGGCCCAAGCAGTACTTC. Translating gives CASSQDSWTSGRPKQYF.

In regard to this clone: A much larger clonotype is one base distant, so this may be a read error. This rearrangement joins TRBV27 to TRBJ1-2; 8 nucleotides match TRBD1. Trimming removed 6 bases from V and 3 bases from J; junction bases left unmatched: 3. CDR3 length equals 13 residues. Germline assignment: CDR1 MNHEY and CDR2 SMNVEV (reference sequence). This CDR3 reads CASRPQGDYGYTF. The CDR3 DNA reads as TGTGCCAGCAGGCCACAGGGGGACTATGGCTACACCTTC.

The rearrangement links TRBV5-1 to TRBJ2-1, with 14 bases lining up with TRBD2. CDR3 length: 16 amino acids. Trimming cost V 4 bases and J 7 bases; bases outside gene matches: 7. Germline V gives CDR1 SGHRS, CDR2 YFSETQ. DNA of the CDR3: TGCGCCAGCAGCGCTAAACGACTAGCGGGGGGGAATGAGCAGTTCTTC. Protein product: CASSAKRLAGGNEQFF.

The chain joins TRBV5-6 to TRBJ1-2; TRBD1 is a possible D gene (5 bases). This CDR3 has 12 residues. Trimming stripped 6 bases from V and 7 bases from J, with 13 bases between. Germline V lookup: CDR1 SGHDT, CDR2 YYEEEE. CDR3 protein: CASTWGQTGYTF. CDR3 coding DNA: TGTGCCAGCACCTGGGGCCAGACTGGCTACACCTTC.

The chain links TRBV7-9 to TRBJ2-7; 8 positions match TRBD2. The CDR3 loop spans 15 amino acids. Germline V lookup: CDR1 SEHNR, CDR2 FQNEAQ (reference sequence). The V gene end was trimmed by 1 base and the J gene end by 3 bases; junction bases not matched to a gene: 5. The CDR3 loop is CASSLGERGLYEQYF. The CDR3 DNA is TGTGCCAGCAGCTTAGGGGAGCGGGGGCTCTACGAGCAGTACTTC. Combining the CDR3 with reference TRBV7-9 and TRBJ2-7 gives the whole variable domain DTGVSQNPRHKITKRGQNVTFRCDPISEHNRLYWYRQTLGQGPEFLTYFQNEAQLEKSRLLSDRFSAERPKGSFSTLEIQRTEQGDSAMYLCASSLGERGLYEQYFGPGTRLTVT.

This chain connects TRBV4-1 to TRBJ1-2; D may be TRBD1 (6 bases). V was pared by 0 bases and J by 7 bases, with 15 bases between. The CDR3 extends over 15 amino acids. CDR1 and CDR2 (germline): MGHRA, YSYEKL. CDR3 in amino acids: CASSQDPQGTIGYTF. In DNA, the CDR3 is TGCGCCAGCAGCCAAGATCCCCAGGGGACAATTGGCTACACCTTC.

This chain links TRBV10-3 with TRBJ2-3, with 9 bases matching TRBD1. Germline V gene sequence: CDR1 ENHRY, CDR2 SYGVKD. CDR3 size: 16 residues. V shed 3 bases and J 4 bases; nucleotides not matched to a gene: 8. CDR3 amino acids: CAISDPQGALPDTQYF. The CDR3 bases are TGTGCCATCAGTGACCCACAGGGGGCGCTCCCAGATACGCAGTATTTT.

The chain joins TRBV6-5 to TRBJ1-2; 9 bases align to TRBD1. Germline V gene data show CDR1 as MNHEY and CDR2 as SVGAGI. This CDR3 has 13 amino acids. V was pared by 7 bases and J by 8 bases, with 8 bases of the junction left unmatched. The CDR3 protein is CASKIQGAGGYTF. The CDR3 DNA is TGTGCCAGCAAGATACAGGGGGCGGGAGGCTACACCTTC.

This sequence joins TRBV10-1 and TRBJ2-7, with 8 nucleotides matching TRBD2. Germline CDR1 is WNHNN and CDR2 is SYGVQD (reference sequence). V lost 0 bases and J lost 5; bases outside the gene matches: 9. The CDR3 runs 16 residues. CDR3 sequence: CASSESEKSGSNEQYF. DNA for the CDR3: TGCGCCAGCAGTGAGTCCGAGAAAAGCGGGAGCAACGAGCAGTACTTC.

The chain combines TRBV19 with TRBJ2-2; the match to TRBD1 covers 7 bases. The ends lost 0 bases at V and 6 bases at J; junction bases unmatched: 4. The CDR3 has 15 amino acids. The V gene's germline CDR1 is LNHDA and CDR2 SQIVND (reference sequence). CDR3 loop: CASSIETGAAGELFF. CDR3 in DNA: TGTGCCAGTAGTATAGAAACAGGGGCGGCCGGGGAGCTGTTTTTT.

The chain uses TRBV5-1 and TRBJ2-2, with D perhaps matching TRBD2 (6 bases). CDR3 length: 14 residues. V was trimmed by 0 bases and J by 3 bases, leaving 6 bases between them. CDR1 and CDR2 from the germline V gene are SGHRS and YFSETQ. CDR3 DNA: TGCGCCAGCAGCTTGGGGGACTACACCGGGGAGCTGTTTTTT. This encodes CASSLGDYTGELFF. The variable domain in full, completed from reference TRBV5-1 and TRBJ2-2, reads KAGVTQTPRYLIKTRGQQVTLSCSPISGHRSVSWYQQTPGQGLQFLFEYFSETQRNKGNFPGRFSGRQFSNSRSEMNVSTLELGDSALYLCASSLGDYTGELFFGEGSRLTVL.

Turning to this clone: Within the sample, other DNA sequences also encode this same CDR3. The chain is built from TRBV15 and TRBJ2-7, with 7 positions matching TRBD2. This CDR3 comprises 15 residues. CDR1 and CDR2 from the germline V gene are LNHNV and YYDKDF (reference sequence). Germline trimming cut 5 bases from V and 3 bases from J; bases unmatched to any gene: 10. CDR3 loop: CATSASSGEGYEQYF. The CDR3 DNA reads TGTGCCACCAGCGCCTCTAGCGGTGAGGGCTACGAGCAGTACTTC.